This is a list of T cell receptor beta chains from one sample in a study of blood T cell repertoires in COVID-19. Assay used: immunoSEQ multiplex PCR; TCRdb lists only in-frame clones, some missing. The table includes about 120,000 clones, less than 80% detected once. Sequences were obtained from peripheral blood. Every receptor here comes from a middle-aged man with acute or convalescent COVID-19. Each CDR3 is given with its conserved first and last residue. D genes are given only for firm matches. Clone size is not always given. Where it is, it says once, few, many or a class for expanded clones.

v_call	d_call	clone_size	j_call	cdr3_nt	cdr3_aa
TRBV19	NA	NA	TRBJ2-6	TGTGCCAGTAGTGTACTTAGGGGGACTGGGGCCAACGTCCTGACTTTC	CASSVLRGTGANVLTF
TRBV6-2/TRBV6-3	NA	once	TRBJ2-5	TGTGCCAGCAGTTACGAGACTAACCAAGAGACCCAGTACTTC	CASSYETNQETQYF
TRBV18	NA	NA	TRBJ1-1	TGTGCCAGCTCTGGGAGTAACACTGAAGCTTTCTTT	CASSGSNTEAFF
TRBV19	TRBD1	NA	TRBJ2-1	TGTGCCAGTAGTAGGGAAGTACGGGACAGGGGCTACAATGAGCAGTTCTTC	CASSREVRDRGYNEQFF
TRBV6-5	NA	NA	TRBJ1-5	TGTGCCAGCGGGGCTCACCCCCTCCAGCCCCAGCATTTT	CASGAHPLQPQHF
TRBV28	NA	NA	TRBJ1-1	TGTGCCAGCAGTTTACCCGGACACCCCACTGAAGCTTTCTTT	CASSLPGHPTEAFF
TRBV9	TRBD2	NA	TRBJ2-7	TGTGCCAGCAGCTCATCTAGCGGGCCGGCCTACGAGCAGTACTTC	CASSSSSGPAYEQYF
TRBV18	TRBD2	NA	TRBJ2-7	TGTGCCAGCTCAGTTTCGGCGGGAGTGGTCTACGAGCAGTACTTC	CASSVSAGVVYEQYF
TRBV19	NA	NA	TRBJ1-5	TGTGCCACCGCAAGGGGAGGGGATCAGCCCCAGCATTTT	CATARGGDQPQHF
TRBV27	NA	NA	TRBJ2-7	TGTGCCAGCAGTTGGGGCAGCGGGCCAAGGGAGCAGTACTTC	CASSWGSGPREQYF
TRBV7-2	NA	NA	TRBJ1-5	TGTGCCAGCAGTTGGGCCCCCGATCGTGAGCCCCAGCATTTT	CASSWAPDREPQHF
TRBV6-2/TRBV6-3	TRBD2	NA	TRBJ2-1	TGTGCCAGCAGTAAATTGGGACTAGCGGGGGGGCTCCTGTACAATGAGCAGTTCTTC	CASSKLGLAGGLLYNEQFF
TRBV6-5	NA	NA	TRBJ2-7	TGTGCCAGCAGTCCCCCCAGAGGTGCCACCTACGAGCAGTACTTC	CASSPPRGATYEQYF
TRBV20-1	NA	once	TRBJ1-5	TGCAGTGCTAGTAAGGGGGTTGCTAGGCCCCAGCATTTT	CSASKGVARPQHF
TRBV15	NA	NA	TRBJ1-1	TGTGCCACCAGCCGGGGGACGAACACTGAAGCTTTCTTT	CATSRGTNTEAFF
TRBV9	NA	NA	TRBJ1-4	TGTGCCAGCAGAGACACAGAGAATGAAAAACTGTTTTTT	CASRDTENEKLFF
TRBV5-1	NA	NA	TRBJ2-2	TGCGCCAGCAGCTTTGCGTCGAACACCGGGGAGCTGTTTTTT	CASSFASNTGELFF
TRBV19	NA	NA	TRBJ2-7	TGTGCCAGTAGTTCTCGGGACACCTACGAGCAGTACTTC	CASSSRDTYEQYF
TRBV7-9	NA	NA	TRBJ1-6	TGTGCCAGCAGCTTGCAGTTCAATTCACCCCTCCACTTT	CASSLQFNSPLHF
TRBV6-1	TRBD1	once	TRBJ1-1	TGTGCCAGCAGCACGGGACAGGGCATGAACACTGAAGCTTTCTTT	CASSTGQGMNTEAFF